The table lists the clone carrying this T cell receptor (beta chain) with many counts. Its antigen is not known. Patients picked for sequencing had shown CD8+CD57+ cell expansion detected by flow cytometry. Diagnosis of severe acquired aplastic anemia applied to all patients. No patient had been given any therapy when blood was sampled. Genomic DNA was employed as the template in profiling TCR beta VDJ and CDR3. MiXCR, applied by TCRdb to the reads, yields one record per CDR3 protein. The sample records some 160,000 distinct CDR3 sequences, 40% to 50% being singletons. This entry belongs to a study of CD8+CD57+ T cells in acquired aplastic anemia. For the study at large: Sorted CD4+ plus CD8+ cells gave DNA averaging around 3.2 ug. General study findings and limits: Sharing between patients and controls was observed for over 25 CD8+ CDR3 sequences.

This CDR3 comprises 15 residues. Germline V gives CDR1 ENHRY, CDR2 SYGVKD. Germline trimming cut 8 bases from V and 5 bases from J; bases unmatched to any gene: 10. This chain uses TRBV10-3 with TRBJ2-2, with 8 nucleotides matching TRBD1. The receptor comes from a human donor with aplastic anemia. Sequencing input: sorted CD4+, CD8+, or CD8+CD57+ T cells (not recorded which) from PBMCs. In DNA, the CDR3 is TGTGCCATCGGAGAGCCAGGGGGCCGAACCGGGGAGCTGTTTTTT. As protein: CAIGEPGGRTGELFF.